This T cell receptor beta chain was observed in a study of human T cells and chemical hapten exposure. The V and J ends lost 5 bases and 2 bases respectively, with 9 bases between them. Germline CDR1 is SGHTA and CDR2 is FQGNSA. The CDR3 covers 13 residues. This clonotype was seen many times. Time point of the sample: patch test 2, 6 weeks after DPC sensitization. Treatment described: therapeutic diphenylcyclopropenone sensitization with weekly scalp DPC. Patch tests were applied only after blood draws. TCRdb redid the calling of the RACE reads with MiXCR, one entry per CDR3 protein. The table shows more than 70,000 distinct CDR3 sequences, with more than 9% occurring only once.

The chain is built from TRBV7-2 and TRBJ2-5; D is tentatively TRBD1 or TRBD2 (5 bases each). The sequencing used whole blood, collected in connection with sensitization to the hapten diphenylcyclopropenone (DPC). This clonotype originated in a young man with alopecia areata. Some clones in this sample may be carry-over from other donors' samples. DNA for the CDR3: TGTGCCAGCAGCCCCGGGGCACAAGAGACCCAGTACTTC. Translating it yields CASSPGAQETQYF.